Below are 7 T cell receptor beta chains sequenced from a single sample in a study of T cell responses to AZD1222 COVID-19 vaccine. The assay was immunoSEQ multiplex PCR, and TCRdb's table has in-frame clones only and misses some. The sample contains fewer than 150,000 clones, 80% to 95% of which appear only once. The sample was peripheral blood, taken on day 0 of AZD1222 vaccination. The origin of the receptors is an adult in good health.

This clone appeared a single time. The V and J genes are TRBV19 and TRBJ1-5, with D tentatively TRBD1 (5 bases). V was cut by 5 bases and J by 7 bases, with 12 bases left in between. Germline lookup yields CDR1 LNHDA and CDR2 SQIVND (reference sequence). The CDR3 totals 13 residues. The CDR3 nucleotides are TGTGCCAGTAGTTTGACAGCACGGCAGCCCCAGCATTTT. Translated: CASSLTARQPQHF.

The chain couples TRBV4-3 to TRBJ2-1; 12 nucleotides align to TRBD2. Germline V lookup: CDR1 LGHNA, CDR2 YSLEER. The CDR3 spans 15 residues. V shed 4 bases, J shed 12 bases, and the junction held 10 bases outside the gene matches. The CDR3 loop reads CASSRRLAGAAGQFF. CDR3 DNA sequence: TGCGCCAGCAGCCGCCGACTAGCGGGAGCTGCTGGGCAGTTCTTC.

The CDR3 sequence: CASSPSTGSNQPQHF. The CDR3 region has the DNA TGTGCCAGCAGTCCCTCGACAGGTTCAAATCAGCCCCAGCATTTT. This chain joins TRBV28 and TRBJ1-5; D possibly corresponds to TRBD1 (6 bases). The CDR3 length is 15 residues. Trimming took 5 bases from V and 4 from J, leaving 15 bases between them. In germline, CDR1 is MDHEN, CDR2 SYDVKM.

The V gene is TRBV4-2, the J gene TRBJ1-5; possibly TRBD1 for D (5 bases). Looked up from germline, CDR1 is LGHNA and CDR2 is YNFKEQ. V was trimmed by 5 bases and J by 7 bases, leaving 12 bases between them. The CDR3 runs 13 residues. In nucleotides, the CDR3 is TGTGCCAGCAGCGACTCCGCAGGGCAGCCCCAGCATTTT. It yields the protein CASSDSAGQPQHF.

This chain connects TRBV19 to TRBJ2-1, with 8 bases that match TRBD2. The J segment lost 0 bases and the V segment lost 3 bases, leaving 1 base of the junction unmatched. The V gene's germline CDR1 is LNHDA and CDR2 SQIVND (reference sequence). CDR3 length: 15 amino acids. CDR3 nucleotides: TGTGCCAGTAGTATCAGCGGGAGCTCCTACAATGAGCAGTTCTTC. Translating it yields CASSISGSSYNEQFF.

The chain is built from TRBV5-4 and TRBJ2-1, with 11 bases aligning to TRBD2. This CDR3 comprises 17 residues. The V gene's germline CDR1 is SGHNT and CDR2 YYREEE (reference sequence). With 0 bases clipped from V and 6 bases from J, the junction kept 8 bases outside the gene matches. DNA for the CDR3: TGTGCCAGCAGCTTGGGGGGAGTAGCGGGAGGGCGCAATGAGCAGTTCTTC. This codes for CASSLGGVAGGRNEQFF.

The rearrangement uses TRBV5-4 and TRBJ1-2, with TRBD1 as a possible D gene (6 bases). The V gene lost 0 bases and the J gene lost 6 bases, with 9 bases spanning the gap. The germline gives CDR1 SGHNT, CDR2 YYREEE (reference sequence). The CDR3 sequence is 13 residues long. The CDR3 DNA sequence: TGTGCCAGCAGCTTGGAGGGGGGGGATGGCTACACCTTC. Translated: CASSLEGGDGYTF.